One sample yielded the 30 T cell receptor beta chains listed below, sequenced in a study of blood T cells in healthy people across ages. The use of a sample-barcoded 5' primer and a J-beta primer mix characterized a second PCR of about 7 to 12 cycles. MiXCR, run by TCRdb on the 5' RACE reads, gives a single entry per CDR3 protein. This repertoire shows over 1.5 million distinct CDR3 sequences, roughly 50% found once; its top ten account for less than 2.5%. Material: blood. The receptors were sampled from a woman in her 40s in good health.

CDR3 DNA: TGTGCCAGCGGCGGGACAGATAACTATGGCTACACCTTC. Protein sequence: CASGGTDNYGYTF. The rearrangement joins TRBV28 to TRBJ1-2; TRBD1 matches at 7 bases. The J segment lost 1 base and the V segment lost 8 bases, leaving 4 bases of the junction unmatched. This CDR3 has 13 residues. The germline V gene encodes CDR1 MDHEN and CDR2 SYDVKM.

Details on this clonotype: A junction boundary mismatches the germline segment, possibly from a read error. The chain has TRBV5-6 and TRBJ2-7, with 9 nucleotides matching TRBD1. Gene TRBJ2-5 matches the end of the DNA better, so the J call may be wrong. Germline CDR1 and CDR2: SGHDT and YYEEEE. The CDR3 contains 15 residues. As DNA, the CDR3 is TGTGCGAGCAGACCCGGGACAGGGAGTCAAGAGACCCAGTACTTC. Translation: CASRPGTGSQETQYF.

The V gene is TRBV3-1, the J gene TRBJ2-7, with TRBD2 matching over 14 bases. The V and J ends lost 0 bases and 7 bases, in that order; junction bases with no gene match: 11. The CDR3 extends over 18 amino acids. In germline, CDR1 is LGHDT, CDR2 YNNKEL (reference sequence). The chain's CDR3 is CASSQEDLGTSGGDEQYF. Written as DNA, the CDR3 is TGTGCCAGCAGCCAAGAGGACCTAGGGACTAGCGGGGGAGATGAGCAGTACTTC.

The chain employs TRBV4-2 and TRBJ2-7; 7 bases are a match to TRBD2. Germline V gene sequence: CDR1 LGHNA, CDR2 YNFKEQ. This CDR3 contains 15 residues. With 1 base clipped from V and 2 bases from J, the junction kept 5 bases outside the gene matches. This CDR3 reads CASSQATSGAYEQYF. The CDR3 DNA reads as TGTGCCAGCAGCCAAGCGACGAGCGGGGCCTACGAGCAGTACTTC.

This clonotype was recorded a few times. This chain uses TRBV12-3 or TRBV12-4 with TRBJ1-5, with 8 bases identical to TRBD1. The junction had 9 bases not matched to a gene; V was cut back by 6 bases and J by 5 bases. The CDR3 is 15 amino acids. The CDR3 bases are TGTGCCAGCAGCATCGGAAGACAGGGGTATCAGCCCCAGCATTTT. It specifies CASSIGRQGYQPQHF.

J is TRBJ2-4 and V is TRBV7-9; D gene ambiguous. The CDR3 has 13 amino acids. V shed 7 bases and J shed 3 bases, with 10 bases lying between them. Germline CDR1 SEHNR, CDR2 FQNEAQ (reference sequence). In DNA, the CDR3 is TGTGCCAGCATAGCCGCGAACAAAAACATTCAGTACTTC. Protein product: CASIAANKNIQYF.

The chain combines TRBV27 with TRBJ1-4; D is unclear. V was shortened by 6 bases and J by 8 bases, with 10 bases between the two germline ends. The CDR3 is made up of 12 amino acids. Germline values: CDR1 MNHEY, CDR2 SMNVEV (reference sequence). The chain's CDR3 is CASSQAGEKLFF. The CDR3 DNA follows: TGTGCCAGCAGCCAGGCTGGGGAAAAACTGTTTTTT.

In its sample, this clonotype was seen once. J is TRBJ1-4 and V is TRBV4-1; D not resolved. V lost 0 bases and J 0 bases, leaving 5 bases between the germline ends. The CDR3 loop spans 15 amino acids. CDR1 and CDR2 (germline): MGHRA, YSYEKL. CDR3 in DNA: TGCGCCAGCAGCCAAGATCGATCAACTAATGAAAAACTGTTTTTT. Protein: CASSQDRSTNEKLFF.

The chain couples TRBV20-1 to TRBJ2-7; the match to TRBD2 covers 7 bases. V gave up 6 bases and J gave up 4 bases; unmatched junction bases: 15. There are 15 residues in the CDR3. Germline loops: CDR1 DFQATT, CDR2 SNEGSKA (reference sequence). CDR3 nucleotide sequence: TGCAGTGCCCCCAAACGAGGAGCGGGGCCTTACGAGCAGTACTTC. It translates to CSAPKRGAGPYEQYF.

The table lists this clonotype with many counts. V is TRBV7-3 and J is TRBJ2-1, with 9 bases lining up with TRBD2. CDR3 length: 13 residues. Germline V gene lookup returns CDR1 SGHTA and CDR2 FQGTGA. With 6 bases clipped from V and 7 bases from J, the junction kept 4 bases outside the gene matches. The CDR3 protein is CASSSGGGNEQFF. CDR3 nucleotides: TGTGCCAGCAGTAGCGGGGGTGGGAATGAGCAGTTCTTC.

This clonotype was seen once. The J gene is TRBJ1-5, the V gene TRBV12-3 or TRBV12-4; 10 nucleotides align to TRBD1. V was clipped by 4 bases and J by 4 bases; unmatched bases: 7. The CDR3 is 16 residues long. The CDR3 loop is CASSSVRDRGNQPQHF. The CDR3 nucleotides are TGTGCCAGCAGTTCGGTCCGGGACAGGGGTAATCAGCCCCAGCATTTT.

This rearrangement joins TRBV5-1 to TRBJ1-4, with 11 bases identical to TRBD1. The V and J ends lost 2 bases and 0 bases, in that order; junction bases with no gene match: 3. CDR1 SGHRS and CDR2 YFSETQ come from the germline V gene. This CDR3 is 17 amino acids long. The CDR3 here is CASSFGTGGATNEKLFF. CDR3 DNA sequence: TGCGCCAGCAGCTTTGGGACAGGGGGGGCAACTAATGAAAAACTGTTTTTT.

The rearrangement links TRBV27 to TRBJ2-2; no firm D call. The CDR3 extends over 14 amino acids. CDR1 and CDR2 (germline): MNHEY, SMNVEV (reference sequence). Deletions cut 2 bases from V and 1 base from J, with 5 bases between. The CDR3 DNA reads TGTGCCAGCAGTTTACTGGGGAACACCGGGGAGCTGTTTTTT. Translated: CASSLLGNTGELFF.

This chain uses TRBV6-2 or TRBV6-3 with TRBJ1-2; 10 nucleotides align to TRBD1. CDR1 is MNHEY and CDR2 is SVGEGT in the germline V gene. V gave up 4 bases and J gave up 6 bases; unmatched junction bases: 8. CDR3 length equals 15 residues. CDR3 loop: CASSSTRDRGNGYTF. CDR3 sequence (DNA): TGTGCCAGCAGTTCAACCCGGGACAGGGGAAATGGCTACACCTTC.

This clonotype has only a few counts. V and J are TRBV29-1 and TRBJ2-3; tentative D call: TRBD2 (6 bases). Germline CDR1 is SQVTM and CDR2 is ANQGSEA. V dropped 1 base and J dropped 6 bases, with 23 bases sitting between them. CDR3 length: 17 amino acids. This chain's CDR3 is CSVEVIGQRAPPDTQYF. In DNA, the CDR3 is TGCAGCGTTGAAGTTATAGGGCAGCGGGCCCCCCCCGATACGCAGTATTTT.

This clonotype was seen a few times. The chain has TRBV6-2 or TRBV6-3 and TRBJ2-7; TRBD2 agrees at 13 bases. The CDR3 length is 17 residues. J gave up 2 bases and V 6 bases, and 10 bases lay outside the gene matches. Germline-derived CDR1 and CDR2 are MNHEY and SVGEGT. CDR3 in amino acids: CASRPRTSGGLTYEQYF. CDR3 DNA sequence: TGTGCCAGCAGACCTAGGACTAGCGGGGGCCTCACCTACGAGCAGTACTTC.

The chain combines TRBV12-3 or TRBV12-4 with TRBJ1-4, with D possibly TRBD1 on 5 matching bases. Trimming cost V 5 bases and J 4 bases, with 17 bases left between them. The CDR3 runs to 16 residues. CDR3 region: CASSPLGGGDNEKLFF. The CDR3 DNA is TGTGCCAGCAGTCCCCTCGGTGGGGGAGATAATGAAAAACTGTTTTTT.

V usage is TRBV7-8 and J usage is TRBJ2-3; TRBD2 matches at 9 bases. This CDR3 contains 17 residues. Trimming cost V 3 bases and J 0 bases; bases outside gene matches: 7. Germline CDR1 is SGHVS and CDR2 is FQNEAQ. This CDR3 reads CASSLALAGTSTDTQYF. The CDR3 DNA reads as TGTGCCAGCAGCTTGGCGCTAGCGGGGACTAGCACAGATACGCAGTATTTT.

The CDR3 coding sequence is TGCGCCAGCAGCCAGGGAGGGACAAGGGGCCGTATAGAGACCCAGTACTTC. Protein product: CASSQGGTRGRIETQYF. This chain links TRBV4-1 with TRBJ2-5; tentatively, D is TRBD2 (7 bases). V dropped 3 bases and J dropped 4 bases, with 21 bases sitting between them. Germline V gene lookup returns CDR1 MGHRA and CDR2 YSYEKL. The CDR3 totals 17 residues.

This clonotype occurred a few times. The chain links TRBV7-2 to TRBJ2-5; D gene ambiguous. The V gene's germline CDR1 is SGHTA and CDR2 FQGNSA. The CDR3 consists of 14 residues. The germline V and J ends were trimmed by 5 bases and 5 bases, with 15 bases remaining between them. CDR3 coding DNA: TGTGCCAGCAGCCCCCTTAGGGCCTACGAGACCCAGTACTTC. Amino acids: CASSPLRAYETQYF.

The chain is built from TRBV7-6 and TRBJ2-7, with 7 bases that match TRBD1. CDR3 length equals 14 residues. Germline trimming cut 6 bases from V and 2 bases from J; bases unmatched to any gene: 7. CDR1 is SGHVS, CDR2 FNYEAQ, per germline. Here the CDR3 DNA reads TGTGCCAGCAGTTATTACAGGGGAACCTACGAGCAGTACTTC. Its protein product is CASSYYRGTYEQYF.

The rearrangement joins TRBV4-3 to TRBJ2-5, with TRBD2 identical over 10 bases. The germline gives CDR1 LGHNA, CDR2 YSLEER. The V and J ends lost 4 bases and 2 bases, in that order; junction bases with no gene match: 4. There are 15 residues in the CDR3. CDR3 bases: TGCGCCAGCAGCCTAGCGGGGGGTGAACAAGAGACCCAGTACTTC. Residues: CASSLAGGEQETQYF.

The chain links TRBV9 to TRBJ1-1, with D hard to call. Trimming pared 3 bases from V and 1 base from J, leaving 19 bases between. CDR1 SGDLS and CDR2 YYNGEE come from the germline V gene. This CDR3 contains 17 residues. The CDR3 loop reads CASSATTRGPRNTEAFF. CDR3 DNA: TGTGCCAGCAGCGCTACGACACGAGGGCCCAGGAACACTGAAGCTTTCTTT. Full variable domain (missing parts from reference TRBV9 and TRBJ1-1): DSGVTQTPKHLITATGQRVTLRCSPRSGDLSVYWYQQSLDQGLQFLIQYYNGEERAKGNILERFSAQQFPDLHSELNLSSLELGDSALYFCASSATTRGPRNTEAFFGQGTRLTVV.

The CDR3 protein is CASSYSLHEQFF. The CDR3 region has the DNA TGTGCCAGCAGTTACTCGTTGCATGAGCAGTTCTTC. The chain joins TRBV6-2 or TRBV6-3 to TRBJ2-1; D uncertain. The CDR3 has 12 amino acids. Germline V gives CDR1 MNHEY, CDR2 SVGEGT. Trimming took 0 bases from V and 8 from J, leaving 5 bases between them.

This chain connects TRBV20-1 to TRBJ1-2; TRBD1 might be the D (5 bases). Trimming took 2 bases from V and 8 from J, leaving 15 bases between them. In germline, CDR1 is DFQATT, CDR2 SNEGSKA (reference sequence). This CDR3 spans 13 amino acids. CDR3 sequence (DNA): TGCAGTGCTAGATGGGGGGAGAGGGGAGGCTACACCTTC. It encodes CSARWGERGGYTF.

The chain uses TRBV12-3 or TRBV12-4 and TRBJ1-5; no reliable D call. The CDR3 sequence is 16 residues long. V was cut by 6 bases and J by 0 bases, with 15 bases left in between. The CDR3 DNA sequence: TGTGCCAGCAGGTACAACGGGATGAATAGCAATCAGCCCCAGCATTTT. Translated: CASRYNGMNSNQPQHF.

The CDR3 DNA follows: TGTGCCAGCAGTTTCGCCAGACAGGGCTCCTACGAGCAGTACTTC. It yields the protein CASSFARQGSYEQYF. The rearrangement links TRBV7-2 to TRBJ2-7, with 7 bases lining up with TRBD1. CDR3 length: 15 residues. The V and J ends lost 6 bases and 0 bases, in that order; junction bases with no gene match: 8. CDR1 is SGHTA and CDR2 is FQGNSA in the germline V gene.

The V gene is TRBV5-1, the J gene TRBJ1-5, with D possibly matching TRBD1 (5 bases). The CDR3 spans 15 residues. Trimming took off 1 base at V and 5 bases at J, with 13 bases between the two ends. CDR1 SGHRS and CDR2 YFSETQ come from the germline V gene. CDR3 region: CASSLSGGRDQPQHF. DNA for the CDR3: TGCGCCAGCAGCTTGTCGGGGGGAAGGGATCAGCCCCAGCATTTT.

The chain links TRBV4-1 to TRBJ2-1; D not certain. The germline CDR1 and CDR2 sequences are MGHRA and YSYEKL. This CDR3 region has 15 residues. Between the trimmed V and J ends, which lost 0 bases and 2 bases, there was a span of 8 bases. The CDR3 bases are TGCGCCAGCAGCCAAGAGCGTTCCCCCTACAATGAGCAGTTCTTC. Translation gives CASSQERSPYNEQFF.

This chain uses TRBV24-1 with TRBJ2-1, with 8 nucleotides matching TRBD2. The CDR3 contains 15 residues. Trimming at V came to 0 bases and at J to 4 bases, leaving 1 base not matched to a gene. Germline V CDR1 and CDR2: KGHDR, SFDVKD. The CDR3 loop reads CATSDLRGGYNEQFF. DNA of the CDR3: TGTGCCACCAGTGATTTGCGGGGGGGGTACAATGAGCAGTTCTTC.